This TCR beta chain originates from a study of long-term antiretroviral therapy in people with HIV. Broader study findings: HIV repertoires covered narrower CDR3 length ranges than controls did. Nothing was known about ART adherence, viral resistance or changes in therapy.

Cryopreserved PBMC samples of roughly 1-10 million cells were used for DNA extraction. In regard to this clone: Its antigen is still unknown.

immunoSEQ v3.0 was run at survey level. Sequencing was performed with immunoSEQ multiplex PCR; in TCRdb, only in-frame clones are kept and a portion is missing. The sample has around 20,000 clones; roughly four fifths are singletons. Specimen: unsorted PBMCs, collected 0.2 years after starting antiretroviral therapy. This receptor was taken from a woman aged 30 to 39 with HIV.

The CDR3 spells CASSLVNRANTGELFF. DNA for the CDR3: TGTGCCAGCAGCTTGGTAAACAGGGCGAACACCGGGGAGCTGTTTTTT. V is TRBV5-6 and J is TRBJ2-2; TRBD1 might be the D (6 bases). V shed 0 bases and J shed 0 bases, with 9 bases lying between them. The CDR3 runs 16 residues. The germline V gene has CDR1 SGHDT and CDR2 YYEEEE. The full variable domain, rest sourced from reference TRBV5-6 and TRBJ2-2, is DAGVTQSPTHLIKTRGQQVTLRCSPKSGHDTVSWYQQALGQGPQFIFQYYEEEERQRGNFPDRFSGHQFPNYSSELNVNALLLGDSALYLCASSLVNRANTGELFFGEGSRLTVL.